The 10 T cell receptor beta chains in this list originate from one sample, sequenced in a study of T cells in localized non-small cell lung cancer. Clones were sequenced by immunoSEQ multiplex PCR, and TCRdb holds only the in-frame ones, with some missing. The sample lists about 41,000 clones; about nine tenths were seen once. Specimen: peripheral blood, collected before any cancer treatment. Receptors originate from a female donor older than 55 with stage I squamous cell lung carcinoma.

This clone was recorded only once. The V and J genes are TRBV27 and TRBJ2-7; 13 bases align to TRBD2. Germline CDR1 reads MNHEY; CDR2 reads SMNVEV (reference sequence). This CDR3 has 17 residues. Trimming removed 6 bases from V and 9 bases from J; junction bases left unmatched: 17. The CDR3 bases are TGTGCCAGCAGCGGACTAGCGGGAGTTAAACTGATTTCGGTGCAGTACTTC. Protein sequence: CASSGLAGVKLISVQYF.

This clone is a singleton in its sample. The CDR3 region is CASSTPSFGGSQPQHF. The CDR3, as DNA: TGTGCCAGTAGTACTCCGTCATTCGGGGGGAGTCAGCCCCAGCATTTT. The rearrangement links TRBV19 to TRBJ1-5; D is perhaps TRBD1 (5 bases). V was cut by 4 bases and J by 6 bases, with 19 bases left in between. The CDR3 covers 16 residues. CDR1 LNHDA and CDR2 SQIVND come from the germline V gene (reference sequence). Full variable domain (remainder filled in from reference TRBV19 and TRBJ1-5): DGGITQSPKYLFRKEGQNVTLSCEQNLNHDAMYWYRQDPGQGLRLIYYSQIVNDFQKGDIAEGYSVSREKKESFPLTVTSAQKNPTAFYLCASSTPSFGGSQPQHFGDGTRLSIL.

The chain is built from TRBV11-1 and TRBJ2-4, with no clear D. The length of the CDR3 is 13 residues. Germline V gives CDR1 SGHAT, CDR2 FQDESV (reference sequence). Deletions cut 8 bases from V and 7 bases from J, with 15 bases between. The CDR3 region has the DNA TGTGCCAGCGCCTCAACCTCCGGGAACATTCAGTACTTC. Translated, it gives CASASTSGNIQYF.

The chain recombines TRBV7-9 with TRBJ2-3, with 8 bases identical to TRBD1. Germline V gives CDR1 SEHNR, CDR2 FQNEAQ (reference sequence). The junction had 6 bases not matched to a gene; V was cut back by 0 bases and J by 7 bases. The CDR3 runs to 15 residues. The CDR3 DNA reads TGTGCCAGCAGCTTAGCGGGGCAGGGGGCGAATACGCAGTATTTT. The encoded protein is CASSLAGQGANTQYF. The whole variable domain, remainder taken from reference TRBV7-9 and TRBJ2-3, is DTGVSQNPRHKITKRGQNVTFRCDPISEHNRLYWYRQTLGQGPEFLTYFQNEAQLEKSRLLSDRFSAERPKGSFSTLEIQRTEQGDSAMYLCASSLAGQGANTQYFGPGTRLTVL.

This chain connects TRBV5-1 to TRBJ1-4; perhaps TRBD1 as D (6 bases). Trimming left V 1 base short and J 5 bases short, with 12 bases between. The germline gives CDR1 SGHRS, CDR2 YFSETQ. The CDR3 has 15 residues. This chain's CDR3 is CASSLLGHINEKLFF. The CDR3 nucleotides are TGCGCCAGCAGCTTGTTGGGACACATAAATGAAAAACTGTTTTTT.

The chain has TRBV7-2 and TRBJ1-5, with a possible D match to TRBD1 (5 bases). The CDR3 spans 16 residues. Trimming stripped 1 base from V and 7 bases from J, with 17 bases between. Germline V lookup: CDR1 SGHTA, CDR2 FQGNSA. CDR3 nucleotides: TGTGCCAGCAGCTTAGGAGGGAGTCGCGGGGGACAGCCCCAGCATTTT. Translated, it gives CASSLGGSRGGQPQHF.

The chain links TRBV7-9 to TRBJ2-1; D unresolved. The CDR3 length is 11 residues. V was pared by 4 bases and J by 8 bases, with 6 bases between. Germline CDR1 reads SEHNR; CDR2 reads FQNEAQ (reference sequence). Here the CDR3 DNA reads TGTGCCAGCAGCTCGCATTATGAGCAGTTCTTC. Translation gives CASSSHYEQFF.

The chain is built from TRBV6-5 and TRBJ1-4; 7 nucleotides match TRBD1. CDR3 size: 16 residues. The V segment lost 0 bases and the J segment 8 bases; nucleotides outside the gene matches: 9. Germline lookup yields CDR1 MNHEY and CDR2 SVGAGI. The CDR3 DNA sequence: TGTGCCAGCAGTTACTCGCTAGAGGGGGCGCGGGAAAAACTGTTTTTT. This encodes CASSYSLEGAREKLFF.

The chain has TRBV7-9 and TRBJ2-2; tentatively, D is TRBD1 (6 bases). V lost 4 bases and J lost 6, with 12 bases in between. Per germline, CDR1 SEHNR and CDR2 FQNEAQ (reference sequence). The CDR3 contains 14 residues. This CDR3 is CASSSWTASGELFF. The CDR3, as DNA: TGTGCCAGCAGCTCCTGGACAGCATCCGGGGAGCTGTTTTTT. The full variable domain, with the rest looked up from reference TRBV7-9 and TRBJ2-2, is DTGVSQNPRHKITKRGQNVTFRCDPISEHNRLYWYRQTLGQGPEFLTYFQNEAQLEKSRLLSDRFSAERPKGSFSTLEIQRTEQGDSAMYLCASSSWTASGELFFGEGSRLTVL.

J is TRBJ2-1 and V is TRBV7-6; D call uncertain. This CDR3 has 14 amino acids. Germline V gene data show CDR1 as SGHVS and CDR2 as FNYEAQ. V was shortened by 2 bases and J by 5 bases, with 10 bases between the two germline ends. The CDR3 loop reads CASSLLSRDNEQFF. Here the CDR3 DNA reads TGTGCCAGCAGCTTACTTTCTAGGGACAATGAGCAGTTCTTC. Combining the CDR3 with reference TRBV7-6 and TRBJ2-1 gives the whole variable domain GAGVSQSPRYKVTKRGQDVALRCDPISGHVSLYWYRQALGQGPEFLTYFNYEAQQDKSGLPNDRFSAERPEGSISTLTIQRTEQRDSAMYRCASSLLSRDNEQFFGPGTRLTVL.